This is a list of T cell receptor beta chains from one sample in a study of blood T cell repertoires in COVID-19. TCRdb's table, derived via immunoSEQ multiplex PCR, lists solely in-frame clones and lacks some. Of 220,000 or so clones in the sample, approximately 78% were seen once. The sample consisted of peripheral blood. Every receptor here comes from a woman at least 80 years old with COVID-19, enrolled during active disease. CDR3s include the opening cysteine and the closing phenylalanine or tryptophan. The D gene is left open where the match is weak. Size is omitted from some rows. Given values are once, few, many or a class for expanded clones.

V	J	D	size	CDR3	DNA
TRBV4-3	TRBJ2-3	TRBD2	few	CASSQDLIGGRAGTDTQYF	TGCGCCAGCAGCCAAGATCTAATCGGGGGGAGGGCCGGAACAGATACGCAGTATTTT
TRBV18	TRBJ2-1	NA	NA	CASSGQGGSSYNEQFF	TGTGCCAGCTCAGGGCAGGGCGGTAGCTCCTACAATGAGCAGTTCTTC
TRBV2	TRBJ2-7	NA	NA	CASSERSEQYF	TGTGCCAGCAGTGAGAGGAGCGAGCAGTACTTC
TRBV7-9	TRBJ1-4	TRBD1	NA	CASSRIGQGTTNEKLFF	TGTGCCAGCAGCCGAATCGGACAGGGAACAACTAATGAAAAACTGTTTTTT
TRBV29-1	TRBJ2-5	TRBD2	NA	CSVEGAGGQETQYF	TGCAGCGTTGAGGGAGCGGGAGGACAAGAGACCCAGTACTTC
TRBV6-5	TRBJ2-5	TRBD2	NA	CASRRSGSAGDQYF	TGTGCCAGCAGGCGATCAGGGTCAGCGGGGGACCAGTACTTC
TRBV4-3	TRBJ2-7	TRBD1	NA	CASSQGWAGGGYYEQYF	TGCGCCAGCAGCCAAGGGTGGGCAGGGGGTGGCTACTACGAGCAGTACTTC
TRBV4-3	TRBJ1-2	NA	once	CASSQERQVRYGYTF	TGCGCCAGCAGCCAAGAAAGGCAGGTCCGCTATGGCTACACCTTC
TRBV27	TRBJ1-6	TRBD1	NA	CASSLIFGGTANSPLHF	TGTGCCAGCAGTTTAATCTTTGGAGGGACAGCAAATTCACCCCTCCACTTT
TRBV5-4	TRBJ2-6	NA	NA	CASKPPWGANVLTF	TGTGCCAGCAAGCCCCCCTGGGGGGCCAACGTCCTGACTTTC
TRBV7-2	TRBJ2-7	TRBD2	once	CASSPRTSGRSSYEQYF	TGTGCCAGCAGCCCCAGGACTAGCGGGAGGTCTTCCTACGAGCAGTACTTC
TRBV28	TRBJ2-7	NA	NA	CASSLSSGSWAHEQYF	TGTGCCAGCAGTTTATCCTCCGGATCTTGGGCCCACGAGCAGTACTTC
TRBV11-2	TRBJ1-1	TRBD1	NA	CASSLWVRQGEMNTEAFF	TGTGCCAGCAGCTTATGGGTTCGACAGGGAGAGATGAACACTGAAGCTTTCTTT
TRBV19	TRBJ1-1	TRBD1	NA	CASSSTGGMAEAFF	TGTGCCAGTAGTTCGACAGGGGGCATGGCTGAAGCTTTCTTT
TRBV7-9	TRBJ1-1	NA	NA	CASSLLAENTEAFF	TGTGCCAGCAGCTTATTGGCAGAGAACACTGAAGCTTTCTTT
TRBV4-3	TRBJ2-1	TRBD2	NA	CASSLQAGTTGHEQFF	TGCGCCAGCAGCCTACAAGCCGGGACTACGGGCCATGAGCAGTTCTTC
TRBV7-2	TRBJ1-2	NA	NA	CASSLDGESYGYTF	TGTGCCAGCAGCTTAGACGGAGAGAGTTATGGCTACACCTTC
TRBV6-6	TRBJ2-1	TRBD2	NA	CASSSGTSLTAEQFF	TGTGCCAGCAGTTCAGGGACTAGCCTTACTGCTGAGCAGTTCTTC
TRBV7-7	TRBJ1-5	NA	NA	CASSRFEVNQPQHF	TGTGCCAGCAGCCGTTTTGAGGTAAATCAGCCCCAGCATTTT
TRBV6-5	TRBJ2-1	NA	medium-sized	CASVGTSLGEQFF	TGTGCCAGCGTTGGGACTTCCCTAGGTGAGCAGTTCTTC
TRBV5-1	TRBJ2-3	TRBD2	NA	CASRPVSGSIFSTDTQYF	TGCGCCAGCCGTCCCGTTAGCGGGAGCATTTTTAGCACAGATACGCAGTATTTT
TRBV6-2/TRBV6-3	TRBJ1-1	NA	NA	CASSYSGGNTEAFF	TGTGCCAGCAGTTACTCCGGGGGGAACACTGAAGCTTTCTTT
TRBV6-5	TRBJ1-5	TRBD1	NA	CASEWGQVSNQPQHF	TGTGCCAGCGAGTGGGGACAGGTGAGCAATCAGCCCCAGCATTTT
TRBV3-1/TRBV3-2	TRBJ2-2	TRBD2	NA	CASSWVGRRTGELFF	TGTGCCAGCAGCTGGGTCGGGAGGCGGACCGGGGAGCTGTTTTTT
TRBV6-5	TRBJ2-7	TRBD1	NA	CASSYTGQGAKQYF	TGTGCCAGCAGTTACACGGGACAGGGGGCGAAGCAGTACTTC
TRBV19	TRBJ1-4	NA	NA	CASGLQGGNEKLFF	TGTGCCAGTGGATTACAGGGCGGAAATGAAAAACTGTTTTTT
TRBV7-8	TRBJ1-2	TRBD1	NA	CASSSQYGTGDYGYTF	TGTGCCAGCAGCTCTCAGTATGGGACAGGTGACTATGGCTACACCTTC
TRBV5-1	TRBJ1-5	TRBD1	NA	CASSLEGATDQPQHF	TGCGCCAGCAGCTTGGAGGGGGCAACGGATCAGCCCCAGCATTTT
TRBV5-1	TRBJ2-5	TRBD2	NA	CASSSSGTKETQYF	TGCGCCAGCAGCTCCTCCGGGACTAAAGAGACCCAGTACTTC
TRBV9	TRBJ1-3	TRBD1	NA	CASSVVPQTGAYGNTIYF	TGTGCCAGCAGCGTAGTACCCCAGACAGGGGCGTATGGAAACACCATATATTTT
TRBV5-4	TRBJ1-1	TRBD1	NA	CASSPGQGQPRDTEAFF	TGTGCCAGCAGCCCTGGACAGGGACAACCGAGGGACACTGAAGCTTTCTTT
TRBV6-1	TRBJ2-1	TRBD2	NA	CASSNRLAGDNEQFF	TGTGCCAGCAGCAACCGACTAGCGGGAGACAATGAGCAGTTCTTC
TRBV3-1/TRBV3-2	TRBJ1-2	TRBD1	NA	CASSLQGVEDGYTF	TGTGCCAGCAGCCTACAGGGGGTTGAGGATGGCTACACCTTC
TRBV7-2	TRBJ2-2	TRBD2	few	CASSWTSGYTGELFF	TGTGCCAGCAGCTGGACTAGCGGGTACACCGGGGAGCTGTTTTTT
TRBV7-2	TRBJ2-3	NA	NA	CASSLGLTDTQYF	TGTGCCAGCAGCTTGGGGCTCACAGATACGCAGTATTTT
TRBV7-2	TRBJ2-1	NA	NA	CASSFTGKLYNEQFF	TGTGCCAGCAGCTTTACAGGGAAGCTTTACAATGAGCAGTTCTTC
TRBV3-1/TRBV3-2	TRBJ2-2	TRBD2	NA	CASSQGTSGTTGELFF	TGTGCCAGCAGCCAAGGGACTAGCGGGACCACCGGGGAGCTGTTTTTT
TRBV15	TRBJ1-1	NA	NA	CATSRVSGTKGYTEAFF	TGTGCCACCAGCAGAGTGAGCGGGACGAAGGGGTACACTGAAGCTTTCTTT
TRBV7-2	TRBJ1-4	NA	NA	CASSSRPGTPNEKLFF	TGTGCCAGCAGCTCAAGACCCGGGACACCAAATGAAAAACTGTTTTTT
TRBV27	TRBJ1-6	TRBD1	NA	CASNGQGKSPLHF	TGTGCCAGCAACGGACAGGGAAAGTCACCCCTCCACTTT
TRBV5-8	TRBJ1-1	TRBD1	NA	CASSVDRRTAFF	TGTGCCAGCAGCGTGGACAGGCGCACAGCTTTCTTT
TRBV6-5	TRBJ1-4	TRBD1	NA	CASRNRGANEKLFF	TGTGCCAGCAGGAACAGGGGTGCTAATGAAAAACTGTTTTTT
TRBV2	TRBJ2-5	NA	NA	CASSLESQGRETQYF	TGTGCCAGCAGTCTCGAATCACAGGGACGAGAGACCCAGTACTTC
TRBV6-4	TRBJ2-3	NA	NA	CASSPQKGGARDTQYF	TGTGCCAGCAGTCCCCAGAAGGGGGGGGCGAGAGATACGCAGTATTTT
TRBV19	TRBJ2-2	TRBD1	NA	CASSRQGNTGELFF	TGTGCCAGTAGTAGACAGGGTAACACCGGGGAGCTGTTTTTT
TRBV5-1	TRBJ2-7	TRBD1	NA	CASSTRTGAYEQYF	TGCGCCAGCAGCACTCGGACAGGGGCCTACGAGCAGTACTTC
TRBV9	TRBJ2-7	TRBD1	NA	CASSPRQGQTYEQYF	TGTGCCAGCAGCCCCCGACAGGGACAAACCTACGAGCAGTACTTC
TRBV19	TRBJ1-1	NA	NA	CASSIDAQGFEAFF	TGTGCCAGTAGTATAGATGCACAGGGATTTGAAGCTTTCTTT
TRBV6-5	TRBJ1-1	NA	many	CASSYIANTEAFF	TGTGCCAGCAGTTATATAGCGAACACTGAAGCTTTCTTT
TRBV20-1	TRBJ2-3	TRBD2	NA	CSASSGLAVVTDTQYF	TGCAGTGCTAGTTCCGGACTAGCGGTAGTAACAGATACGCAGTATTTT
TRBV5-4	TRBJ1-3	NA	NA	CASSRSSTEDTIYF	TGTGCCAGCAGCCGCTCTTCAACGGAGGACACCATATATTTT
TRBV2	TRBJ1-1	TRBD1	NA	CASSAEGQLYIF	TGTGCCAGCAGCGCCGAGGGACAGCTTTATATCTTT
TRBV7-2	TRBJ1-2	NA	NA	CASSLSGRVRGYTF	TGTGCCAGCAGCTTATCAGGGAGGGTGCGTGGCTACACCTTC
TRBV10-3	TRBJ1-5	NA	NA	CAIRSRGDQPQHF	TGTGCCATCAGGTCCCGGGGAGATCAGCCCCAGCATTTT
TRBV9	TRBJ1-1	TRBD1	NA	CASSAWTGSSTYTEAFF	TGTGCCAGCAGCGCATGGACAGGGAGTAGTACTTACACTGAAGCTTTCTTT